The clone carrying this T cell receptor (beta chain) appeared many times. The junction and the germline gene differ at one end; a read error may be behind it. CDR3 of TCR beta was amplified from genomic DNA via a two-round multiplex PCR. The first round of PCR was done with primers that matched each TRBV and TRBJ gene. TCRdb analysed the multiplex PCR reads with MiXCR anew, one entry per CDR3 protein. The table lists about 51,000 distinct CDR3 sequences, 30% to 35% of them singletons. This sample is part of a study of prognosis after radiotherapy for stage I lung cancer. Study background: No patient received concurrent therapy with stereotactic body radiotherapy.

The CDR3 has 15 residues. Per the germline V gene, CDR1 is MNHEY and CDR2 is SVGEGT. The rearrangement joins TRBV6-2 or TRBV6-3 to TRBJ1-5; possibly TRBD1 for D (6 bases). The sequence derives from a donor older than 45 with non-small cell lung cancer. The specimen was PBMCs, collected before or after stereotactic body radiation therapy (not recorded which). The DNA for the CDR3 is TGTGCCGGCAGTTACGGGACACAAGGGAATCAGCCCCAGCATTTT. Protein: CAGSYGTQGNQPQHF.